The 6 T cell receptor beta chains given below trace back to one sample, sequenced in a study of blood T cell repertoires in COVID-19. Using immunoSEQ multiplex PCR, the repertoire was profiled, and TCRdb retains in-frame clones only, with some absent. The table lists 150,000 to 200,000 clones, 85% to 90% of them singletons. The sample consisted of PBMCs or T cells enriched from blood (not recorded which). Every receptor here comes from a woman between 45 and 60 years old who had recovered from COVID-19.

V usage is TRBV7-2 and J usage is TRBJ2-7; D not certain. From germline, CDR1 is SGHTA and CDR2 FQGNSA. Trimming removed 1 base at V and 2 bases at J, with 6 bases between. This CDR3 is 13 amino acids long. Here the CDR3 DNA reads TGTGCCAGCAGCTTAGGTTATACCTACGAGCAGTACTTC. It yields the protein CASSLGYTYEQYF.

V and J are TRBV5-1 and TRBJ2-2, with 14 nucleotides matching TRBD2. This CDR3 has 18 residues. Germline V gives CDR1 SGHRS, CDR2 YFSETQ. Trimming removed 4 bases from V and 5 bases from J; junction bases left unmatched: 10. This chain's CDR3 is CASSPGTSGGLSTGELFF. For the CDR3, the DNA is TGCGCCAGCAGCCCCGGGACTAGCGGGGGCCTAAGTACCGGGGAGCTGTTTTTT.

DNA of the CDR3: TGTGCCAGTAGTATCGGGGGACAGGGGGTGAAGACTGGAAACACCATATATTTT. It specifies CASSIGGQGVKTGNTIYF. The chain couples TRBV19 to TRBJ1-3; 11 nucleotides agree with TRBD1. After removal of 3 bases from V and 2 bases from J, the junction contained 9 bases not matched to a gene. This CDR3 is built from 18 residues. Germline CDR1 and CDR2: LNHDA and SQIVND (reference sequence).

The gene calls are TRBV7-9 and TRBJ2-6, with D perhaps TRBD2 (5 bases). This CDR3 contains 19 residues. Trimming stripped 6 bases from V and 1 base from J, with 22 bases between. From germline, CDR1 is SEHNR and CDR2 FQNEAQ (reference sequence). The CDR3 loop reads CASSPIREANLSGANVLTF. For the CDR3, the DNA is TGTGCCAGCAGTCCGATCCGGGAAGCCAATCTATCTGGGGCCAACGTCCTGACTTTC. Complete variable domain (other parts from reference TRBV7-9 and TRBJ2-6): DTGVSQNPRHKITKRGQNVTFRCDPISEHNRLYWYRQTLGQGPEFLTYFQNEAQLEKSRLLSDRFSAERPKGSFSTLEIQRTEQGDSAMYLCASSPIREANLSGANVLTFGAGSRLTVL.

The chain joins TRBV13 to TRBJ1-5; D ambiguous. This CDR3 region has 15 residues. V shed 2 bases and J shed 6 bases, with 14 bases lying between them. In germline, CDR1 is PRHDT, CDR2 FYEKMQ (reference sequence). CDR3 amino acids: CASSLSAAGGQPQHF. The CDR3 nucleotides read TGTGCCAGCAGCTTATCGGCGGCCGGCGGTCAGCCCCAGCATTTT.

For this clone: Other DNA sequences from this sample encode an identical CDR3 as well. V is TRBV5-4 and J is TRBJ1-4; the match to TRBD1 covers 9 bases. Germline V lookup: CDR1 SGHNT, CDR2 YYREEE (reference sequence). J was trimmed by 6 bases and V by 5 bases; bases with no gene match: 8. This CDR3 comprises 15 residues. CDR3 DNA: TGTGCCAGCAGTTATCCGGGACAGGGAGATGAAAAACTGTTTTTT. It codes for CASSYPGQGDEKLFF.